The clone carrying this TCR beta chain was observed a handful of times. The PCR had 60 Vbeta and 13 Jbeta primers. TCRdb keeps only in-frame clones here, not all; method: immunoSEQ multiplex PCR. The sample holds 200,000 to 250,000 clones, 70% to 80% seen once. Trimming shortened V by 1 base and J by 2 bases, and 9 bases separated the two germline ends. Germline V gives CDR1 SNHLY, CDR2 FYNNEI. CDR3 length equals 15 residues. The sample is drawn from a study of cytomegalovirus exposure and HLA in healthy donors. The sample consisted of PBMCs. The clonotype was recovered from a woman between 55 and 75 years old in good health and CMV-seropositive. This chain uses TRBV2 with TRBJ1-5; perhaps TRBD1 as D (6 bases). In DNA, the CDR3 is TGTGCCAGCAGTGAAGATTGGACAGGCAATCAGCCCCAGCATTTT. Amino acid sequence: CASSEDWTGNQPQHF.